These 4 T cell receptor beta chains came from one sample sequenced in a study of cytomegalovirus exposure and HLA in healthy donors. The protocol was immunoSEQ multiplex PCR, while the TCRdb copy is restricted to in-frame clones and leaves out a portion. The sample yields 100,000 to 150,000 clones, roughly 89% seen once. Sequencing was carried out using PBMCs. The receptors were gathered from a woman in her late teens or twenties in good health and CMV-seronegative.

The V gene is TRBV13, the J gene TRBJ2-7; D remains unclear. The CDR3 is made up of 11 amino acids. Germline assignment: CDR1 PRHDT and CDR2 FYEKMQ (reference sequence). V was trimmed by 5 bases and J by 3 bases, leaving 5 bases between them. CDR3 DNA: TGTGCCAGCAGCCCCCACTACGAGCAGTACTTC. It codes for CASSPHYEQYF. The variable domain in full, with the rest retrieved from reference TRBV13 and TRBJ2-7, is AAGVIQSPRHLIKEKRETATLKCYPIPRHDTVYWYQQGPGQDPQFLISFYEKMQSDKGSIPDRFSAQQFSDYHSELNMSSLELGDSALYFCASSPHYEQYFGPGTRLTVT.

This clone was counted a few times. J is TRBJ1-1 and V is TRBV6-6, with 8 bases identical to TRBD1. Looked up from germline, CDR1 is MNHNY and CDR2 is SVGAGI (reference sequence). The CDR3 extends over 15 amino acids. J gave up 0 bases and V 4 bases, and 4 bases lay outside the gene matches. Written as DNA, the CDR3 is TGTGCCAGCAGTTCCGGACAGGGTTTGAACACTGAAGCTTTCTTT. It translates to CASSSGQGLNTEAFF.

In this sample, this clone turned up once. This chain uses TRBV4-1 with TRBJ2-7; possibly TRBD2 for D (6 bases). Trimming stripped 4 bases from V and 7 bases from J, with 17 bases between. This CDR3 has 14 residues. Germline loops: CDR1 MGHRA, CDR2 YSYEKL. The CDR3 coding sequence is TGCGCCAGCAGCCCAGCGGGCTACCGCGTGGAGCAGTACTTC. It is translated as CASSPAGYRVEQYF.

V gene TRBV25-1 combines with J gene TRBJ1-3; tentatively, D is TRBD1 (5 bases). Germline loops: CDR1 MGHDK, CDR2 SYGVNS. This CDR3 region has 12 residues. V gave up 7 bases and J gave up 6 bases, with 10 bases separating them. Here the CDR3 reads CASTGHLNTIYF. CDR3 DNA sequence: TGTGCCAGCACCGGACACTTAAACACCATATATTTT. Combining the CDR3 with reference TRBV25-1 and TRBJ1-3 gives the whole variable domain EADIYQTPRYLVIGTGKKITLECSQTMGHDKMYWYQQDPGMELHLIHYSYGVNSTEKGDLSSESTVSRIRTEHFPLTLESARPSHTSQYLCASTGHLNTIYFGEGSWLTVV.